The T cell receptor (beta chain) under discussion was sequenced for a study of T cell repertoires in cytomegalovirus infection. About the study: In public TCR beta signatures, there were indications of both CMV infection and matching HLA type. Points from the study as a whole: What dominated the ex vivo response were HLA-C-restricted CMV-specific TCR beta clonotypes. Cumulative public TCR beta family frequency identified carriers of CMV plus the relevant HLA.

TCRdb independently ran MiXCR on the reads; one entry per CDR3 protein. Among roughly 640,000 distinct CDR3 sequences listed, around 24% were seen once. This clonotype was found a few times. Its target is unknown. V was clipped by 10 bases and J by 7 bases; unmatched bases: 10. The CDR3 loop spans 14 amino acids. The chain combines TRBV12-3 or TRBV12-4 with TRBJ1-6; TRBD1 aligns across 7 bases. The sample consisted of CD8+ T cells from PBMCs. The source is a human donor in good health (CMV status not recorded). Some clones in this sample may be carry-over from other donors' samples. The CDR3 DNA reads TGTGCCACCTGTGCCACAGGGGTGAATTCACCCCTCCACTTT. This encodes CATCATGVNSPLHF.